One sample yielded the 6 T cell receptor beta chains listed below, sequenced in a study of shared clonotypes between healthy human individuals. Naivety among CD8 cells was defined by CD45RO negativity and positive CCR7 selection, thereby excluding terminally differentiated effector memory CD45RA+ cells. Measured with immunoSEQ multiplex PCR; TCRdb has only the in-frame clones, and not every one. The profile covers millions of clones, with roughly 95% appearing a single time and about 1.1% taken by the ten largest. Sequencing input: naive CD8+ T cells sorted from blood. All receptors derive from a man younger than 30 in good health.

V usage is TRBV29-1 and J usage is TRBJ1-2, with D uncertain. Per germline, CDR1 SQVTM and CDR2 ANQGSEA. The CDR3 loop spans 13 amino acids. Between the trimmed V and J ends, which lost 2 bases and 4 bases, there was a span of 11 bases. This CDR3 is CSVEWEGRYGYTF. For the CDR3, the DNA is TGCAGCGTTGAATGGGAAGGTCGCTATGGCTACACCTTC.

V gene TRBV5-6 combines with J gene TRBJ2-7; D is unclear. Trimming took 3 bases from V and 2 from J, leaving 12 bases between them. CDR3 size: 14 residues. Germline V lookup: CDR1 SGHDT, CDR2 YYEEEE. The CDR3 DNA is TGTGCCAGCAGCTCCCGGTTTCGGACCTACGAGCAGTACTTC. This gives the protein CASSSRFRTYEQYF.

A remark on this clone: Additional DNA sequences in this sample encode the identical CDR3. V and J are TRBV19 and TRBJ2-7; tentatively, D is TRBD1 (5 bases). V was cut by 1 base and J by 0 bases, with 10 bases left in between. CDR3 length equals 15 residues. Germline V lookup: CDR1 LNHDA, CDR2 SQIVND (reference sequence). DNA for the CDR3: TGTGCCAGTAGTATAGGGGGCGGTTCCTCCTACGAGCAGTACTTC. Its translation: CASSIGGGSSYEQYF.

This chain uses TRBV9 with TRBJ2-1; 7 bases are shared with TRBD2. V gave up 0 bases and J gave up 9 bases; unmatched junction bases: 12. Germline values: CDR1 SGDLS, CDR2 YYNGEE. CDR3 length: 16 amino acids. CDR3 DNA: TGTGCCAGCAGCGTAGAACGTGAAGGGGACTATGGTGAGCAGTTCTTC. Amino acids: CASSVEREGDYGEQFF. The whole variable domain, remainder taken from reference TRBV9 and TRBJ2-1, is DSGVTQTPKHLITATGQRVTLRCSPRSGDLSVYWYQQSLDQGLQFLIQYYNGEERAKGNILERFSAQQFPDLHSELNLSSLELGDSALYFCASSVEREGDYGEQFFGPGTRLTVL.

The genes are TRBV5-6 and TRBJ2-3; possibly TRBD2 for D (5 bases). The germline V gene encodes CDR1 SGHDT and CDR2 YYEEEE. The V end lost 4 bases, the J end lost 2 bases, and 8 bases lay between the germline ends. This CDR3 is built from 13 residues. CDR3 sequence: CASSMGVTDTQYF. CDR3 DNA: TGTGCCAGCAGCATGGGAGTCACAGATACGCAGTATTTT.

About this clone itself: This specimen includes other DNA sequences encoding the same CDR3. V usage is TRBV7-9 and J usage is TRBJ1-5; D not certain. Deletions cut 2 bases from V and 0 bases from J, with 5 bases between. The CDR3 totals 14 residues. Germline CDR1 reads SEHNR; CDR2 reads FQNEAQ (reference sequence). CDR3 region: CASSLTDSNQPQHF. The CDR3 coding sequence is TGTGCCAGCAGCTTAACAGATAGCAATCAGCCCCAGCATTTT.